This T cell receptor beta chain was recovered during a study of T cell responses to AZD1222 COVID-19 vaccine. General observations from the study: All repertoire sampling was performed exclusively after the peak T cell response.

This table comes from immunoSEQ multiplex PCR, and its TCRdb copy is limited to in-frame clones, with some not included. The sample has some 110,000 clones, about 93% seen once. On this clone: What it binds is unknown. Other nucleotide sequences in the sample specify the same CDR3.

The sequence was obtained from an adult in good health. The specimen was peripheral blood, collected on day 0 of AZD1222 vaccination.

CDR3 coding DNA: TGTGCCAGCAGCCGGGAAGGGACCCAGTACTTC. Its translation: CASSREGTQYF. V gene TRBV3-1 (or the pseudogene TRBV3-2) combines with J gene TRBJ2-5, with D unresolved. The germline CDR1 and CDR2 sequences are LGHDT and YNNKEL (reference sequence). The CDR3 is made up of 11 amino acids. Trimming left V 4 bases short and J 7 bases short, with 7 bases between.